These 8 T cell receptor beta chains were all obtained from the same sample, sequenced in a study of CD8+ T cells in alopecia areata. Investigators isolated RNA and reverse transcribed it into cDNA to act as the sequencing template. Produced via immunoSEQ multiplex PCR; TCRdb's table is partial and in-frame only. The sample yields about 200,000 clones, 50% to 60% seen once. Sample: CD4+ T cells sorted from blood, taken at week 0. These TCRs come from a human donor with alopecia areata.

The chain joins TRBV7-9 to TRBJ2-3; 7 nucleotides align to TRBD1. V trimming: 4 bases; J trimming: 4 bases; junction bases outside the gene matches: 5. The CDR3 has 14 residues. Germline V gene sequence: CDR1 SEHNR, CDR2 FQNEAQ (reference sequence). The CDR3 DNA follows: TGTGCCAGCAGCTCCTACAGGGGACCAGATACGCAGTATTTT. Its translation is CASSSYRGPDTQYF.

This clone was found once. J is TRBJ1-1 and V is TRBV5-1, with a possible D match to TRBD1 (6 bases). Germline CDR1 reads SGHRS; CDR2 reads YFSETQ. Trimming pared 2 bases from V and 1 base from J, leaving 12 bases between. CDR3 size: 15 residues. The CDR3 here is CASSFLMTGNTEAFF. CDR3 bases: TGCGCCAGCAGCTTCCTGATGACAGGGAACACTGAAGCTTTCTTT.

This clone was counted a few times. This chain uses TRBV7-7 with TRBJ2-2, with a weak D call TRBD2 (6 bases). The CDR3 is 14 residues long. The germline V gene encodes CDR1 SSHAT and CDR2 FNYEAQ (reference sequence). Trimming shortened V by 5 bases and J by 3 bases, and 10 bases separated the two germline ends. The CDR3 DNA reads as TGTGCCAGCAGCGTGGTAGCGGACACCGGGGAGCTGTTTTTT. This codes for CASSVVADTGELFF.

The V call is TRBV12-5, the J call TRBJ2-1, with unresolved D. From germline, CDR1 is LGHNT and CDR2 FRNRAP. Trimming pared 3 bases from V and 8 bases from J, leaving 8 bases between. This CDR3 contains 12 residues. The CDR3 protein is CASGFIGDEQFF. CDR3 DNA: TGTGCTAGTGGTTTTATTGGAGATGAGCAGTTCTTC.

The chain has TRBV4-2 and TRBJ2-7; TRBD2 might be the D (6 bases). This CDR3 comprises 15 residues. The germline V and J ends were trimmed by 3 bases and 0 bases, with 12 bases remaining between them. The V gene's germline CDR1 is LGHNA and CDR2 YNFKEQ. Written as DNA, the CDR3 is TGTGCCAGCAGCCACTCGAGGACTAACTCCTACGAGCAGTACTTC. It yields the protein CASSHSRTNSYEQYF.

The CDR3 loop reads CSVAKTAQGSVGNTIYF. In DNA, the CDR3 is TGCAGCGTCGCGAAGACCGCGCAGGGGAGTGTAGGAAACACCATATATTTT. This chain joins TRBV29-1 and TRBJ1-3; a weak D match, TRBD1 (6 bases). Deletions cut 6 bases from V and 4 bases from J, with 25 bases between. The CDR3 runs to 17 residues. Looked up from germline, CDR1 is SQVTM and CDR2 is ANQGSEA.

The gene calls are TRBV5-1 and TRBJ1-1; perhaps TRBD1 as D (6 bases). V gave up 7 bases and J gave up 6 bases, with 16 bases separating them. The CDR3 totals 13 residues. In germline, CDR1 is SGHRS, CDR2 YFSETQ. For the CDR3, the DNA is TGCGCCAGCTCCCCCCAGGGGCTGTCTGAAGCTTTCTTT. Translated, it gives CASSPQGLSEAFF. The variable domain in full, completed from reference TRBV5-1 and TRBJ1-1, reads KAGVTQTPRYLIKTRGQQVTLSCSPISGHRSVSWYQQTPGQGLQFLFEYFSETQRNKGNFPGRFSGRQFSNSRSEMNVSTLELGDSALYLCASSPQGLSEAFFGQGTRLTVV.

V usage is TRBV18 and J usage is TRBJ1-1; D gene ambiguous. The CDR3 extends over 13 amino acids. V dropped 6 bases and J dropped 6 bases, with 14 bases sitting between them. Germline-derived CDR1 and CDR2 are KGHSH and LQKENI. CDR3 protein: CASSVRVEAEAFF. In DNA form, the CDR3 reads TGTGCCAGCTCCGTGCGTGTGGAGGCTGAAGCTTTCTTT. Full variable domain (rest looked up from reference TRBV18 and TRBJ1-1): NAGVMQNPRHLVRRRGQEARLRCSPMKGHSHVYWYRQLPEEGLKFMVYLQKENIIDESGMPKERFSAEFPKEGPSILRIQQVVRGDSAAYFCASSVRVEAEAFFGQGTRLTVV.